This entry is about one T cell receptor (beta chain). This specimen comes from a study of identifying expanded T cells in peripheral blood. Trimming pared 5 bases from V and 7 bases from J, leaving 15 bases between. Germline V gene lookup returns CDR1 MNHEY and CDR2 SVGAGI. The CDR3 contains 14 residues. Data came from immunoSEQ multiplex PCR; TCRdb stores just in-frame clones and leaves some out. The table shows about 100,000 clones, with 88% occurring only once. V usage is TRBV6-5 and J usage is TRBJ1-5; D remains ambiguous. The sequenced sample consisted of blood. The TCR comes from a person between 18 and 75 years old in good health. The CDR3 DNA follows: TGTGCCAGCAGTACCGGCGGACTGCCCCAGCCCCAGCATTTT. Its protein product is CASSTGGLPQPQHF.